This TCR beta chain was identified during a study of CD8 T cells in ankylosing spondylitis. The study, taken as a whole, reports: It was reported that disease-linked clones were significantly enriched in matched ankylosing spondylitis synovial fluid. Typical of ankylosing spondylitis blood, it appeared, was a TCR beta motif of about eight highly homologous variants.

V shed 11 bases and J shed 0 bases, with 14 bases lying between them. CDR1 is MNHNS and CDR2 is SASEGT in the germline V gene. There are 13 residues in the CDR3. This clonotype was observed at least ten times. Its matching antigen is unknown. Libraries for TCR beta were made by quantitative 5'-RACE with molecular barcodes. One entry per CDR3 protein results from TCRdb running MiXCR on the 5' RACE reads. Among 240,000 or so distinct CDR3 sequences, around 7.8% were seen once, and the ten largest hold approximately 6.2%. The source of this sequence is a male donor with ankylosing spondylitis or in good health (not recorded which). Sequences were obtained from blood, either unsorted or a sorted T cell fraction (not recorded which). The rearrangement uses TRBV6-1 and TRBJ2-7, with D tentatively TRBD1 (6 bases). CDR3 sequence: CAGRTETSYEQYF. CDR3 sequence (DNA): TGTGCCGGTAGGACAGAGACCTCCTACGAGCAGTACTTC.